The clone carrying this T cell receptor (beta chain) showed up many times. This sample stems from a study of blood T cell repertoires in COVID-19. In the study overall: The analysed material was cDNA or gDNA that came from T cells, B-cell-depleted T cells, or PBMCs.

Looked up from germline, CDR1 is KGHDR and CDR2 is SFDVKD. The CDR3 contains 13 residues. V lost 3 bases, J lost 4 bases, and 7 bases lay in between. As processed by the authors: Estimation of nucleated cell counts was performed using reference gene primer amplification. Using immunoSEQ multiplex PCR, the repertoire was profiled, and TCRdb retains in-frame clones only, with some absent. Clone size and the V and J calls come from that table; the DNA yielded D and trimming. The sample lists about 190,000 clones; roughly 80% were seen once. The source is a man aged 60 to 69 with acute or convalescent COVID-19. The chain employs TRBV24-1 and TRBJ2-3, with D tentatively TRBD1 (6 bases). The specimen sequenced was peripheral blood. CDR3 residues: CATSDTGSDTQYF. CDR3 in DNA: TGTGCCACCAGTGATACAGGGTCAGATACGCAGTATTTT.